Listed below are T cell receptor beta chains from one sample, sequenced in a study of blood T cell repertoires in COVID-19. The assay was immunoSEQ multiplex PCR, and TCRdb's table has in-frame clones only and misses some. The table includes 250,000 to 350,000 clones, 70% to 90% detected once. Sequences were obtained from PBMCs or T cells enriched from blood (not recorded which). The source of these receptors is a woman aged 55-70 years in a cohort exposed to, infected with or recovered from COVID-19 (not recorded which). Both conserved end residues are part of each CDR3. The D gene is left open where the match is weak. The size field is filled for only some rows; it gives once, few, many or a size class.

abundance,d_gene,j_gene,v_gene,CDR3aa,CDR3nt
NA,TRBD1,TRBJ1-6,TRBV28,CASSLRDSFNSPLHF,TGTGCCAGCAGTTTACGGGACAGCTTTAATTCACCCCTCCACTTT
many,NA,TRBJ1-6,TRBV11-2,CASRSLKQGRHSPLHF,TGTGCCAGCCGATCTCTTAAACAGGGTCGTCATTCACCCCTCCACTTT
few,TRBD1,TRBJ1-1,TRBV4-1,CASSQVLGTGENTEAFF,TGCGCCAGCAGCCAAGTCCTGGGGACAGGGGAGAACACTGAAGCTTTCTTT
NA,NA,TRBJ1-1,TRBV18,CASSPPSGRQNTEAFF,TGTGCCAGCTCACCACCTTCGGGGAGACAGAACACTGAAGCTTTCTTT
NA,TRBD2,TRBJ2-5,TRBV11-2,CASSFRLAPQETQYF,TGTGCCAGCAGCTTTAGACTAGCGCCGCAAGAGACCCAGTACTTC
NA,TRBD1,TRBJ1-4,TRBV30,CAWQGAGNEKLFF,TGTGCCTGGCAGGGGGCGGGTAATGAAAAACTGTTTTTT
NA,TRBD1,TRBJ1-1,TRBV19,CASSIKGAGGTEAFF,TGTGCCAGTAGTATCAAAGGCGCAGGGGGGACTGAAGCTTTCTTT
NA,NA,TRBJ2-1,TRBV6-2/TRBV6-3,CASSYGEDSYNEQFF,TGTGCCAGCAGTTACGGGGAGGACTCCTACAATGAGCAGTTCTTC
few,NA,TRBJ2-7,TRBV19,CASSRAGGFSYEQYF,TGTGCCAGTAGTAGGGCCGGGGGATTTTCCTACGAGCAGTACTTC
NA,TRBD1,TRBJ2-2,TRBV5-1,CASRGQGNTGELFF,TGCGCCAGCCGAGGACAGGGTAACACCGGGGAGCTGTTTTTT
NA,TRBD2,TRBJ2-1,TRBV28,CASSPGGAGGGYNEQFF,TGTGCCAGCAGTCCAGGAGGGGCGGGAGGGGGCTACAATGAGCAGTTCTTC
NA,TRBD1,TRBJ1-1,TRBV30,CAWSRRQGANTEAFF,TGTGCCTGGAGTAGACGACAGGGGGCGAACACTGAAGCTTTCTTT
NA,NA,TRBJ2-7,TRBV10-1,CASSESRGGIYEQYF,TGCGCCAGCAGTGAGTCACGCGGCGGGATCTACGAGCAGTACTTC
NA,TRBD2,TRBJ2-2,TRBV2,CASSDGRAYTGELFF,TGTGCCAGCAGTGACGGGAGGGCTTACACCGGGGAGCTGTTTTTT
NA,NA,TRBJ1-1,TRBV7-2,CASSLMTGNTEAFF,TGTGCCAGCAGCTTAATGACGGGGAACACTGAAGCTTTCTTT
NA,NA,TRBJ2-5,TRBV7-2,CASSPQLGAETQYF,TGTGCCAGCAGCCCCCAGTTGGGGGCAGAGACCCAGTACTTC
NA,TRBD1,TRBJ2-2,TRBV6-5,CASTRDRISTGELFF,TGTGCCAGCACCCGGGACAGGATAAGCACCGGGGAGCTGTTTTTT
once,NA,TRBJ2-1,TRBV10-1,CASAERGNFEQFF,TGCGCCAGCGCTGAGAGGGGGAACTTTGAGCAGTTCTTC
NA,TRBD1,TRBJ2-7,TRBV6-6,CASREGTGSIYEQYF,TGTGCCAGCAGAGAAGGGACAGGGAGTATCTACGAGCAGTACTTC
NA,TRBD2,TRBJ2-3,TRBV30,CAWTAGVSDTQYF,TGTGCCTGGACAGCGGGAGTATCAGATACGCAGTATTTT
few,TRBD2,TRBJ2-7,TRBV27,CASSFGAGGAGEQYF,TGTGCCAGCAGTTTCGGCGCGGGGGGGGCCGGCGAGCAGTACTTC
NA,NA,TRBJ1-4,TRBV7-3,CASSLRSGEKLFF,TGTGCCAGCAGCTTAAGAAGTGGCGAAAAACTGTTTTTT
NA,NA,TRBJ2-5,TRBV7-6,CASSPGQKETQYF,TGTGCCAGCAGCCCCGGACAGAAAGAGACCCAGTACTTC
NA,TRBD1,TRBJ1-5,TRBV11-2,CASSLDRQGNQPQHF,TGTGCCAGCAGCTTAGACCGACAGGGCAACCAGCCCCAGCATTTT
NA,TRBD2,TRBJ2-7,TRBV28,CASSPPSGGAIYEQYF,TGTGCCAGCAGCCCCCCCAGCGGGGGGGCAATCTACGAGCAGTACTTC
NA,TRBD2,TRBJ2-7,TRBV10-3,CAISDFSTSGIHEQYF,TGTGCCATCAGTGACTTTAGTACTAGCGGGATTCACGAGCAGTACTTC
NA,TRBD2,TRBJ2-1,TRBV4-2,CASSQRTSDYNEQFF,TGTGCCAGCAGCCAGAGGACTAGCGACTACAATGAGCAGTTCTTC
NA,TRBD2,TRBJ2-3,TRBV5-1,CASSLFGGTDTQYF,TGCGCCAGCAGCTTGTTCGGGGGGACAGATACGCAGTATTTT
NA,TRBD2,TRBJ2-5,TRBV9,CASSVDLAGDWETQYF,TGTGCCAGCAGCGTAGATCTAGCGGGAGATTGGGAGACCCAGTACTTC
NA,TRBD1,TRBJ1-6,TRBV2,CASRAGTVYSPLHF,TGTGCCAGCAGAGCCGGGACAGTCTATTCACCCCTCCACTTT
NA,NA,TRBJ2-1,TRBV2,CASKLSNEQFF,TGTGCCAGTAAACTATCCAATGAGCAGTTCTTC
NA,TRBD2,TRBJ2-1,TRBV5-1,CASSLEAGTNNEQFF,TGCGCCAGCAGCTTGGAAGCGGGAACCAACAATGAGCAGTTCTTC
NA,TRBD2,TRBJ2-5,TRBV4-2,CASSQAGTSLQETQYF,TGTGCCAGCAGCCAAGCGGGGACTAGCCTGCAAGAGACCCAGTACTTC
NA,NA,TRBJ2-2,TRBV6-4,CASRPSGVRNTGELFF,TGTGCCAGCAGGCCATCAGGGGTTAGGAACACCGGGGAGCTGTTTTTT
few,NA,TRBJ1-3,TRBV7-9,CASTLGGGADTIYF,TGTGCCAGCACCCTCGGGGGGGGCGCGGACACCATATATTTT
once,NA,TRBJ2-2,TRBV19,CASSIGPAGHTGELFF,TGTGCCAGTAGTATAGGTCCTGCAGGTCACACCGGGGAGCTGTTTTTT
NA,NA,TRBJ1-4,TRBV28,CASSWGATNEKLFF,TGTGCCAGCAGTTGGGGAGCAACTAATGAAAAACTGTTTTTT
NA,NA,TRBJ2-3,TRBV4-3,CASSQDTPLAGDTQYF,TGCGCCAGCAGCCAAGATACCCCACTAGCAGGCGATACGCAGTATTTT
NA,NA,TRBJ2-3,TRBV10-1,CASSESTRATDTQYF,TGCGCCAGCAGTGAGTCAACTAGGGCCACAGATACGCAGTATTTT
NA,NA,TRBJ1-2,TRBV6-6,CASSYIGKGPYGYTF,TGTGCCAGCAGTTACATAGGCAAGGGGCCCTATGGCTACACCTTC
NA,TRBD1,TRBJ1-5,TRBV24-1,CATSDSRQGNQPQHF,TGTGCCACCAGTGACAGTAGACAGGGAAATCAGCCCCAGCATTTT
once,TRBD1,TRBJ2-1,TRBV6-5,CASGNRGPYNEQFF,TGTGCCAGCGGGAACAGGGGTCCCTACAATGAGCAGTTCTTC
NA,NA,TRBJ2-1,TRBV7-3,CASSASTGEQFF,TGTGCCAGCAGCGCCTCCACGGGGGAGCAGTTCTTC
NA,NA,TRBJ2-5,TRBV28,CASSYSGGGETQYF,TGTGCCAGCAGTTACTCAGGAGGTGGTGAGACCCAGTACTTC
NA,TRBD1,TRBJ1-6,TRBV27,CASTTGAPGDSPLHF,TGTGCCAGCACCACAGGGGCCCCAGGTGATTCACCCCTCCACTTT
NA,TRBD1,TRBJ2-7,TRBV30,CAWDTGTGDEQYF,TGTGCCTGGGATACCGGGACAGGGGACGAGCAGTACTTC
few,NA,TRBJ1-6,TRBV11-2,CASSFRDHGSYNSPLHF,TGTGCCAGCAGTTTCAGGGATCACGGCTCCTATAATTCACCCCTCCACTTT
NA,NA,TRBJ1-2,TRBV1,CTSSQEGSGQGEGANYGYTF,TGCACCAGCAGCCAAGAAGGATCGGGACAGGGGGAGGGAGCTAACTATGGCTACACCTTC
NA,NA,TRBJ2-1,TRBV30,CAWSVTPGNNEQFF,TGTGCCTGGAGTGTAACCCCGGGGAACAATGAGCAGTTCTTC